The next 4 T cell receptor beta chains were all read from a single sample in a study of metastatic and nonmetastatic thyroid tumors. Every patient underwent thyroid surgery untreated. TCRdb ran MiXCR on the PCR reads. The data show 25,000 to 35,000 clones, around a quarter seen once. Sequencing used blood. Source of these receptors: a female donor with papillary thyroid cancer or a benign thyroid nodule (not recorded which). Some clones in this sample may be carry-over from other donors' samples.

In its sample, this clone was seen a few times. CDR3 region: CASSRTGLYNEQFF. The CDR3 DNA follows: TGTGCCAGCAGCCGGACTGGGCTTTACAATGAGCAGTTCTTC. The rearrangement links TRBV28 to TRBJ2-1, with D possibly being TRBD2 (5 bases). The CDR3 spans 14 residues. V lost 6 bases and J lost 4, with 13 bases in between. Germline V gives CDR1 MDHEN, CDR2 SYDVKM.

This clone has just a few counts. One end of the junction fails to match germline, which may point to a read error. The genes are TRBV6-5 and TRBJ1-3; D call uncertain. This CDR3 comprises 15 residues. CDR1 is MNHEY, CDR2 SVGAGI, per germline. Here the CDR3 reads CASSYFLGSGSTIYF. CDR3 coding DNA: TGTGCCAGCAGTTACTTCTTGGGCTCTGGAAGCACCATATATTTT.

The gene calls are TRBV20-1 and TRBJ2-7, with 8 bases that match TRBD2. The CDR3 consists of 13 residues. The ends lost 4 bases at V and 3 bases at J; junction bases unmatched: 5. The V gene's germline CDR1 is DFQATT and CDR2 SNEGSKA (reference sequence). This CDR3 is CSAIGSGIYEQYF. Written as DNA, the CDR3 is TGCAGTGCTATCGGTAGCGGGATCTACGAGCAGTACTTC.

The table lists this clone with many counts. The gene calls are TRBV28 and TRBJ2-1, with unresolved D. This CDR3 comprises 15 residues. Germline assignment: CDR1 MDHEN and CDR2 SYDVKM. V dropped 8 bases and J dropped 1 base, with 15 bases sitting between them. CDR3 residues: CASHGSAESYNEQFF. As DNA, the CDR3 is TGTGCCAGCCACGGCTCCGCGGAGTCCTACAATGAGCAGTTCTTC.